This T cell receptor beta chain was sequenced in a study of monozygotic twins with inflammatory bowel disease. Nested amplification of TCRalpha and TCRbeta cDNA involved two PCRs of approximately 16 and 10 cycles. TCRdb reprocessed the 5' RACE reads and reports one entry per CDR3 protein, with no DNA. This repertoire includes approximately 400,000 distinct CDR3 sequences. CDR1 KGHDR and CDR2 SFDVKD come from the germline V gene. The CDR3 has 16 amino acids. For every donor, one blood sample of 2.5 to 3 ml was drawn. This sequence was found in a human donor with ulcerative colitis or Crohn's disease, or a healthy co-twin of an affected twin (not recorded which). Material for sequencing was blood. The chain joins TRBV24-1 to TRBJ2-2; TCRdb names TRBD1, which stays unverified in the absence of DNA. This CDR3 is CATSDLTGINTGELFF.